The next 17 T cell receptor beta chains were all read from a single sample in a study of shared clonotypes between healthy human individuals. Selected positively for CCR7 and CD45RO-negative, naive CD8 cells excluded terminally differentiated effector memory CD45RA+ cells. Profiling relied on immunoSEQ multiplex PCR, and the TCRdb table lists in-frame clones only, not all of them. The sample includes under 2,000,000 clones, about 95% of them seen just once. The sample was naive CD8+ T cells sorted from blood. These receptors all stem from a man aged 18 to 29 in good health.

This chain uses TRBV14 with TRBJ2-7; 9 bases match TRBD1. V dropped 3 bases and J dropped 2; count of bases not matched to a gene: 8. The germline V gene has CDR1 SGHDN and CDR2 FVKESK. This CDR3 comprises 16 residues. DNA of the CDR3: TGTGCCAGCAGCCAGATACAGGGGGCTCAGACCTACGAGCAGTACTTC. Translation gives CASSQIQGAQTYEQYF. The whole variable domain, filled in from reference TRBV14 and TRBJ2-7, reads EAGVTQFPSHSVIEKGQTVTLRCDPISGHDNLYWYRRVMGKEIKFLLHFVKESKQDESGMPNNRFLAERTGGTYSTLKVQPAELEDSGVYFCASSQIQGAQTYEQYFGPGTRLTVT.

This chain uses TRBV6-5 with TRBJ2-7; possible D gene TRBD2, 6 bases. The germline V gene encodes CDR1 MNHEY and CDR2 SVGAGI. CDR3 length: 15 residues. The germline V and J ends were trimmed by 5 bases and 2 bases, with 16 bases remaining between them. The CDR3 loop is CASSPTGTDPYEQYF. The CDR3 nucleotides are TGTGCCAGCAGTCCTACCGGGACTGACCCCTACGAGCAGTACTTC.

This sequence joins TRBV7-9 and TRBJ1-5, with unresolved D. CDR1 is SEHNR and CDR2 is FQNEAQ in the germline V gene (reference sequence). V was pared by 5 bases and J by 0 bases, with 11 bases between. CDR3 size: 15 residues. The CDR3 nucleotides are TGTGCCAGCAGCCGATCAAGTAGTAGCAATCAGCCCCAGCATTTT. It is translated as CASSRSSSSNQPQHF.

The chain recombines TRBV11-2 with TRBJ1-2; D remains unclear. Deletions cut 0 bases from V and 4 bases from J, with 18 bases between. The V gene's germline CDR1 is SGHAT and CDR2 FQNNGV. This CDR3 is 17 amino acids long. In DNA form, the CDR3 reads TGTGCCAGCAGCTTAGATCTACTCCCGATAGAGGCCTATGGCTACACCTTC. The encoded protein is CASSLDLLPIEAYGYTF.

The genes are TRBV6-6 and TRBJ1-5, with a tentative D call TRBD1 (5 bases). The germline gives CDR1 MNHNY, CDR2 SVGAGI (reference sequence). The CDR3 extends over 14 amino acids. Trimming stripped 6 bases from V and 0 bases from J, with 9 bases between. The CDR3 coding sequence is TGTGCCAGCAGACCAGGGTATAGCAATCAGCCCCAGCATTTT. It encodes CASRPGYSNQPQHF.

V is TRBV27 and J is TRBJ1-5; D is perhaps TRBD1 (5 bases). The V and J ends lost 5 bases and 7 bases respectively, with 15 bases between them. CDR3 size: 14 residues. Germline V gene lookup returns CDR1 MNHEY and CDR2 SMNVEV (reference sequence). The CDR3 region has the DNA TGTGCCAGCAGTCCCGGTGGGGGGGTCCAGCCCCAGCATTTT. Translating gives CASSPGGGVQPQHF.

CDR3 nucleotide sequence: TGTGCCAGCAGTCCGACCCCCGGAGTCTCAGATACGCAGTATTTT. Encoded protein: CASSPTPGVSDTQYF. The J gene is TRBJ2-3, the V gene TRBV6-5; D is ambiguous. The CDR3 runs 15 residues. Deletions cut 5 bases from V and 4 bases from J, with 16 bases between. In germline, CDR1 is MNHEY, CDR2 SVGAGI.

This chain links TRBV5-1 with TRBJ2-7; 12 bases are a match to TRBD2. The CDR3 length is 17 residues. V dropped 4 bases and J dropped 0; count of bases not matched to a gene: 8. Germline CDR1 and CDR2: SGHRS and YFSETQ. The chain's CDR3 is CASSKGLAGPGSYEQYF. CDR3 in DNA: TGCGCCAGCAGCAAGGGACTAGCGGGCCCCGGCTCCTACGAGCAGTACTTC.

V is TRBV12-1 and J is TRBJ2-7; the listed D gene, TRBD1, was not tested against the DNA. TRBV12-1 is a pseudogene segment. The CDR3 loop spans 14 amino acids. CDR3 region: CASSRIDRAGEQYF. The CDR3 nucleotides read TGTGCCAGCAGCCGAATTGACAGGGCTGGCGAGCAGTACTTC.

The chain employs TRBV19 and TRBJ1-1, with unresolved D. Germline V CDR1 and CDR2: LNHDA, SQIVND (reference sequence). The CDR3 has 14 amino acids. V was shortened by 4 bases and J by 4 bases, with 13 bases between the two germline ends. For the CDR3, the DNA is TGTGCCAGTAGTAAATACGGGGTGAGCACTGAAGCTTTCTTT. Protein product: CASSKYGVSTEAFF.

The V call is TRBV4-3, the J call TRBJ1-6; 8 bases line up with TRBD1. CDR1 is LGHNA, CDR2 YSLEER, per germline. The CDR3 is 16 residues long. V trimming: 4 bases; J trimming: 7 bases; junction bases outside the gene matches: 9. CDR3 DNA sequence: TGCGCCAGCAGCCCTAAACCGGGACAGGAGAATTCACCCCTCCACTTT. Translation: CASSPKPGQENSPLHF.

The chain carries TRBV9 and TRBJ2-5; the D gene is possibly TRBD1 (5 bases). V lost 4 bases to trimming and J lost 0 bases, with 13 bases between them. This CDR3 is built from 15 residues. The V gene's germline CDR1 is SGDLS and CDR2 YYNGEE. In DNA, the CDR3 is TGTGCCAGCAGCAGCTTAGACAGCTACCAAGAGACCCAGTACTTC. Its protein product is CASSSLDSYQETQYF. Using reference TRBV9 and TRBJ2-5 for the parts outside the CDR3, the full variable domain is DSGVTQTPKHLITATGQRVTLRCSPRSGDLSVYWYQQSLDQGLQFLIQYYNGEERAKGNILERFSAQQFPDLHSELNLSSLELGDSALYFCASSSLDSYQETQYFGPGTRLLVL.

DNA for the CDR3: TGTGCCATCAGGCCCGATAATTCGGACTACGAGCAGTACTTC. Protein: CAIRPDNSDYEQYF. The V call is TRBV10-3, the J call TRBJ2-7; no definite D call. The CDR3 consists of 14 residues. The V end lost 6 bases, the J end lost 3 bases, and 15 bases lay between the germline ends. From germline, CDR1 is ENHRY and CDR2 SYGVKD.

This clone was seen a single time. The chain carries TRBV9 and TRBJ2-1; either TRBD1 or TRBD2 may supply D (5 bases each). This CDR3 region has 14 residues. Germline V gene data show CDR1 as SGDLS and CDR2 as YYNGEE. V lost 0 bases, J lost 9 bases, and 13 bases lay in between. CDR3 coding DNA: TGTGCCAGCAGCGTAGGGTCCGGGGACGGTGAGCAGTTCTTC. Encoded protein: CASSVGSGDGEQFF.

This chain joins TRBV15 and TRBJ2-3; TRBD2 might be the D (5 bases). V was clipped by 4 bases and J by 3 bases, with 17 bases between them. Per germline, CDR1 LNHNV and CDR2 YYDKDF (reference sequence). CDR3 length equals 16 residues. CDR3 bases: TGTGCCACCAGCACCCTAGGATTTCCGGGGACAGATACGCAGTATTTT. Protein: CATSTLGFPGTDTQYF.

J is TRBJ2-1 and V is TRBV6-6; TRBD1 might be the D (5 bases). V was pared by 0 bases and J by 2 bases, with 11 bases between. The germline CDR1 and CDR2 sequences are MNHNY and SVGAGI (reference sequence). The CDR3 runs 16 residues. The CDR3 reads CASSYSIQGAYNEQFF. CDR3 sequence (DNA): TGTGCCAGCAGTTACTCAATTCAGGGTGCCTACAATGAGCAGTTCTTC.

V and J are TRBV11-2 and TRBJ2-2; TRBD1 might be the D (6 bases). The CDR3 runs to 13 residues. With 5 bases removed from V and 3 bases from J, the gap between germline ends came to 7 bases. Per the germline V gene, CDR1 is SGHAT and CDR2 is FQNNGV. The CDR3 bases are TGTGCCAGCAGCGGGGGCTACACCGGGGAGCTGTTTTTT. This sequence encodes CASSGGYTGELFF.